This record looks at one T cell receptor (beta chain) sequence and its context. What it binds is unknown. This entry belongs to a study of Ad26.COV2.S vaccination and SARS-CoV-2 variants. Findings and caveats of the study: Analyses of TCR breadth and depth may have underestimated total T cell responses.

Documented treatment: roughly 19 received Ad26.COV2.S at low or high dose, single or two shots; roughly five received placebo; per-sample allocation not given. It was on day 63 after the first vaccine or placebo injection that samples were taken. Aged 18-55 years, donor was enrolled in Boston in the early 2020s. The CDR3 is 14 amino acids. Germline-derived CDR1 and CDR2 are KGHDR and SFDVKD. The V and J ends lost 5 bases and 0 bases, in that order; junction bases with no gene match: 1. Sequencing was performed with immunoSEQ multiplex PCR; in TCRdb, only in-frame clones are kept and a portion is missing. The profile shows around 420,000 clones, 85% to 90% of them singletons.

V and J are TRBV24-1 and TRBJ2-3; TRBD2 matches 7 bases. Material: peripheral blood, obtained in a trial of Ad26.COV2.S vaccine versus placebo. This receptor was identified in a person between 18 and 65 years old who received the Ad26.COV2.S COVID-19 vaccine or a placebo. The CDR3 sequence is CATSVGGSTDTQYF. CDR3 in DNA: TGTGCCACCAGTGTGGGGGGGAGCACAGATACGCAGTATTTT.